The rows below give T cell receptor beta chains drawn from one sample of a study of T cell repertoires in cytomegalovirus infection. One entry per CDR3 protein, called by TCRdb with MiXCR from the reads. Of approximately 910,000 distinct CDR3 sequences in the sample, less than 40% were seen once. Antigens for these TCRs are unknown. Here the sequenced sample was cultured CD8+ T cells from PBMCs, taken from culture after CMV antigen stimulation. These receptors were taken from a human donor in good health (CMV status not recorded). Some clones in this sample may be carry-over from other donors' samples. Both conserved end residues are trimmed from each CDR3.

V,J,CDR3
TRBV6-2/TRBV6-3,TRBJ1-1,ASSYSPGAGLKNTEAF
TRBV29-1,TRBJ2-7,SVEDRVTYEQY
TRBV12-5,TRBJ1-5,ASGYGQPQH
TRBV12-3/TRBV12-4,TRBJ1-2,ASSSRPGHPNYGYT
TRBV19,TRBJ2-1,ASSPLLGEQF
TRBV7-9,TRBJ1-5,ASSLDGSSNQPQH
TRBV2,TRBJ1-5,ASSEAWGRIQPQH
TRBV27,TRBJ1-3,ASSPGRLVAGNTIY
TRBV4-3,TRBJ1-5,ASSQDRGTNQPQH
TRBV19,TRBJ1-1,ASSTRQGINTEAF
TRBV6-1,TRBJ2-3,ASSRGQGAKDTQY
TRBV19,TRBJ2-1,ASTRDRYLGEQF
TRBV15,TRBJ2-7,ATSRADRTGSYEQY
TRBV6-6,TRBJ1-1,ASSFGPYNTEAF
TRBV12-3/TRBV12-4,TRBJ2-7,ASSQDRSTTYEQY
TRBV7-9,TRBJ1-5,ASSLGLAQGRSNQPQH
TRBV14,TRBJ2-3,ASSPGQGKADTQY
TRBV7-8,TRBJ1-1,ASSSLQGFPGNTEAF
TRBV20-1,TRBJ2-1,SARDARGGQQSSYNEQF
TRBV7-9,TRBJ2-5,ASSLPPQGEETQY
TRBV28,TRBJ1-5,ASSDVLWGNSNQPQH
TRBV7-6,TRBJ2-3,ASSHPNTDTQY
TRBV12-3/TRBV12-4,TRBJ1-4,ASSLTFGATNEKLF
TRBV4-1,TRBJ1-6,ASSPAEGPTPLH
TRBV7-9,TRBJ2-1,AILPMDREDNEQF
TRBV19,TRBJ1-1,ASSTRGRNTEAF
TRBV7-9,TRBJ1-2,ASSHKETGNDGYT
TRBV12-3/TRBV12-4,TRBJ2-3,ASSLFSSGTDTQY
TRBV6-8,TRBJ2-1,ASTSGPYNEQF
TRBV7-9,TRBJ2-1,ASSFWVDNEQF
TRBV4-1,TRBJ2-2,ASSQEGGQGITGELF
TRBV25-1,TRBJ1-1,ASSEYQATEAF
TRBV4-2,TRBJ1-1,ASSQERGLNTEAF
TRBV4-1,TRBJ1-4,ASSQYPGTGAFSTNEKLF
TRBV20-1,TRBJ2-1,SASRSGQGRYNEQF
TRBV4-1,TRBJ1-6,ASSQNGLASSYNSPLH
TRBV7-6,TRBJ2-3,ASSYRRAPDTQY
TRBV28,TRBJ2-5,ASSSLLLGTQY
TRBV7-9,TRBJ1-1,ASSLERGGNTEAF
TRBV7-8,TRBJ1-1,ASSYARRLWVNTEAF
TRBV2,TRBJ2-2,ASSETGPPGSGELF
TRBV27,TRBJ2-5,ASSLTSGKETQY
TRBV25-1,TRBJ1-2,ASSTTGVGFGYT
TRBV12-5,TRBJ2-3,ASLVENTDTQY
TRBV4-1,TRBJ2-2,ASSQERPHGELF
TRBV13,TRBJ2-7,ASSPRGAGGRNEQY
TRBV27,TRBJ1-1,ASSLSDTYTEAF
TRBV27,TRBJ1-5,ASSLSGRRNQPQH
TRBV18,TRBJ2-7,ASSPPKTGGYEQY
TRBV10-3,TRBJ2-3,AINLRDSGTDTQY
TRBV7-2,TRBJ2-5,ASSSGTSGFQETQY